The sequence of this T cell receptor beta chain was determined in a study of human T cells and chemical hapten exposure. One entry per CDR3 protein results from TCRdb running MiXCR on the RACE reads. Among roughly 52,000 distinct CDR3 sequences listed, about 10% were seen once. Described time point: patch test 2, 6 weeks after DPC sensitization. The treatment: therapeutic diphenylcyclopropenone sensitization with weekly scalp DPC. Germline CDR1 reads SNHLY; CDR2 reads FYNNEI. Unmatched junction bases numbered 7, after V lost 5 bases and J lost 7 bases. This CDR3 comprises 14 residues. The sample holds many counts of this clonotype.

Sample: whole blood, taken in connection with sensitization to the hapten diphenylcyclopropenone (DPC). The chain combines TRBV2 with TRBJ2-3; the match to TRBD2 covers 9 bases. The source of this sequence is a woman aged 45-60 years with alopecia areata. Some clones in this sample may be carry-over from other donors' samples. The CDR3 coding sequence is TGTGCCAGCAGTTCGCGGGAGGGCCGAAATACGCAGTATTTT. Protein product: CASSSREGRNTQYF.